This T cell receptor beta chain stems from a study of blood T cell repertoires in COVID-19. Trimming left V 10 bases short and J 5 bases short, with 30 bases between. The germline V gene encodes CDR1 LNHDA and CDR2 SQIVND (reference sequence). The CDR3 covers 17 residues. Measured with immunoSEQ multiplex PCR; TCRdb has only the in-frame clones, and not every one. This table has about 9,000 clones, about 88% appearing once. This clone was seen a handful of times. The material sequenced was peripheral blood. The chain uses TRBV19 and TRBJ2-7; D is perhaps TRBD1 (5 bases). This clonotype originated in a human donor with active COVID-19. The donor label of this sample is uncertain. The CDR3 DNA sequence: TGTGCCACCACCCCGGGCCCCCGACAGTCCGGTTGGGACGAGCAGTACTTC. Its translation: CATTPGPRQSGWDEQYF.